This T cell receptor (beta chain) was found in a study of Ad26.COV2.S vaccination and SARS-CoV-2 variants. Turning to the study itself: The trial was COV1001 and the donor's arm was Ad26.COV2.S. Study results and limitations: Placebo recipients showed lower spike-specific TCR breadth than vaccinees. TCR breadth and depth analyses may have underestimated total T cell responses.

V was clipped by 0 bases and J by 0 bases, with 5 bases between them. Germline-derived CDR1 and CDR2 are SGDLS and YYNGEE. The CDR3 is made up of 14 amino acids. On this clone: The antigen is unknown.

The treatment was: some 20 received Ad26.COV2.S at low or high dose, single or two shots; roughly five received placebo; per-sample allocation not given. Material that was analyzed had been drawn on day 63 after the first vaccine or placebo injection. The data were produced by immunoSEQ multiplex PCR, yet TCRdb's version contains in-frame clones alone and is incomplete. This sample has roughly 330,000 clones, with under 90% found just once. The sequence was collected from a person aged 18-65 years who received the Ad26.COV2.S COVID-19 vaccine or a placebo. This chain connects TRBV9 to TRBJ2-3; unclear D gene. Sequences were derived from peripheral blood, sampled in a trial of Ad26.COV2.S vaccine versus placebo. CDR3 nucleotide sequence: TGTGCCAGCAGCGTAGGCCTTAGCACAGATACGCAGTATTTT. Its translation is CASSVGLSTDTQYF.